This T cell receptor (beta chain) was found in a study of cytomegalovirus exposure and HLA in healthy donors (dated by TCRdb to about 2017). Turning to the overall study: According to an earlier analysis of 450 to 650 of the donors, 200 million or so T cells yielded 117 million unique TCR beta sequences and more than 250 Gb of sequence data. An early release that covered 640 HLA-typed donors contained approximately 320 gigabases of sequencing data and about 93 million unique TCR sequences. A later analysis re-analyzed previously published TCR beta repertoires from 666 donors and added high-resolution HLA genotyping to study TCR occurrence patterns. In the later analysis, no new phenotypic data were used to find candidate immune exposures; instead, reliance was placed on TCR beta sequences and their occurrence across donors. The number of donors typed differed by locus, with roughly 629-640 for A, B, C, DRB1 and DQB1, around 500 for DQA1, approximately 580 for DPA1, and around 450 for DPB1. Class I and class II HLA loci were covered by the typing at four-digit resolution. The study profiled the T cell repertoires of hundreds of subjects by immunosequencing and related them to cytomegalovirus serostatus. On average, roughly 240,000 unique TCR beta nucleotide sequences were sequenced per donor among 398 genotyped donors of the cohort, with roughly a sixth of those sequences being non-productive. The genetic ancestry cluster associated with self-reported Caucasian donors included 70% to 85% of the roughly 400 genotyped donors. Alongside the repertoire data, information on donor age, sex, ethnicity and CMV serostatus was compiled. The study aimed to test whether cataloging public T cell receptors could reveal signatures of past pathogen exposure. In a later genetic analysis, genome-wide SNP genotypes for about three fifths of the roughly 670 donors were used, and that subset was treated as a discovery cohort. High-throughput TCR immunosequencing, statistical association of individual TCRs with disease status, and machine learning were combined to predict cytomegalovirus infection status. To decide whether each TCR beta V gene segment behaved as functional or pseudogenic, an earlier analysis of some 600 of the donors relied on high-throughput TCR beta sequencing. Because of strong linkage in the cohort, 5 or 6 DR-DQ haplotypes were treated as single units for association and clustering. In addition to the first cohort of 650 to 800 subjects, a separate validation cohort of 130 or so different subjects was used. Every discovery cohort repertoire had been produced on one sequencing platform. Results and caveats for the whole study, not just this receptor: In a later analysis, HLA-associated TCR beta chains were found to be more clonally expanded and to have lower generation probabilities than equally common non-associated chains. The cohort was sequenced for TCR beta chains only, and without alpha or paired-chain data the features that could be detected were limited. Roughly uniform sequencing depth across donors was assumed in presence/absence analyses, although this assumption may not hold. The authors suggested that the approach could potentially be generalized to other disease states and immunological phenotypes. A cluster of highly shared sequence variants was judged likely to represent a technical artifact of the sequencing pipeline. When HLA alleles, especially DR and DQ, strongly co-occurred, attributing TCR associations to individual alleles was difficult. Several of the top co-occurrence clusters appeared to be linked to parvovirus B19, influenza, CMV and Epstein-Barr virus, according to a later analysis. Linkage disequilibrium might explain the correlated functional status among segregating V segments, but an unknown experimental factor could not be ruled out. The earlier analysis of 450 to 700 of the donors excluded some 15 rarely observed V segments, including chromosome 9 orphons, because counts were too low. Most TCR sequences were seen in very few donors, while some public TCRs were found in many individuals. In vitro tests confirmed that three of the cytomegalovirus-associated TCR beta chains recognize cytomegalovirus antigens. The 87-base-pair reads could not distinguish some IMGT-functional V segments, including TRBV6-2 and TRBV6-3, so those segments were excluded. A total of 150 to 200 TCR beta chains were listed by the study as associated with cytomegalovirus. In an earlier analysis of roughly 500 of the donors, most TCR beta V segments appeared in productive rearrangements about 87% or about 30% of the time, broadly matching IMGT annotations. A later analysis found that most CMV-associated TCR beta chains appeared HLA-restricted, with HLA associations seemingly driven largely by CMV exposure. According to a later genetic analysis, donors in an Asian-associated ancestry cluster had fewer N-insertions in productive TCRs than the roughly 670-donor mean. The classifier was reported to diagnose cytomegalovirus status with high specificity and sensitivity in both the original cohort and the validation cohort. A later analysis associated 16,951 TCR beta sequences with specific HLA alleles at a false discovery rate of 0.05. A further reported finding was that TCR beta sequences accurately predicted the HLA-A and HLA-B alleles for most subjects in the first cohort. In a later analysis, the rate of TCR association differed among HLA loci, with DRB1 alleles having the most associated TCRs and HLA-C alleles having the fewest. Because some donors lacked HLA typing at each locus, the association tests relied only on the typed subset. Immune exposure information for the cohort was limited to CMV serostatus. V-gene and J-gene trimming of TCR beta chains was associated with a missense DCLRE1C variant in a later genetic analysis, and the association was replicated in an independent cohort.

Library construction relied on the immunoSEQ multiplex PCR assay. The multiplex PCR relied on a mix of 60 forward primers for TCR Vbeta segments and 13 reverse primers for TCR Jbeta segments. Amplification of the CDR3 region of rearranged TCR beta genes was performed with a multiplex PCR assay on genomic DNA. The amplified TCR beta libraries were sequenced on the Illumina HiSeq System as 87-base-pair reads. As for the authors' bioinformatics: A later analysis counted 75 million to 100 million unique TCR beta chains across the approximately 700 repertoires, and around 9.9 million of these chains were shared by at least two donors. A nearest-neighbor algorithm error-corrected the raw reads and collapsed the reads into unique sequences, merging closely related sequences to remove PCR and sequencing errors. To assign V, D and J gene segments, CDR3 sequences were aligned to IMGT reference sequences. Each retained sequence needed at least a six-nucleotide match to both a V gene segment and a J gene segment. A rearrangement counted as productive if the CDR3 had no stop codons and remained in frame with V and J, and every other rearrangement counted as non-productive. CDR3 was defined according to IMGT convention as the region running from the second conserved V-encoded cysteine to the conserved J-encoded phenylalanine. In an earlier analysis of approximately 590 of the donors, sequences lacking an unambiguous match to a single V gene segment were excluded. An earlier analysis of almost 600 of the donors classified V segments as functional when productive rearrangements were above 56.7% and as segregating when the standard deviation between donors was above 5%. A statistical classification framework was built for diagnosing cytomegalovirus status from the catalog of TCR beta chain sequences. In a later analysis, V and J genes were assigned by comparing TCR nucleotide sequences against IMGT/GENE-DB human TR gene sequences. Using the TCRdist pipeline, a later analysis assigned CDR3 sequences along with most-parsimonious VDJ recombination scenarios. In a later analysis, every TCR beta chain was defined by the combination of its CDR3 amino acid sequence and its V-gene family, and reads without a unique V-gene family were dropped. As a way to deal with suspected cross-contamination and a sequencing artifact, a later analysis dropped 500 to 700 nucleotide sequences that were highly shared and had low generation probability. In a later analysis, a clonal expansion index for each public chain was calculated from normalized within-repertoire ranks of inferred template counts. Generation probabilities in a later analysis came from a VDJ recombination model fitted to out-of-frame rearrangements, and those results were checked against IGoR. A later analysis scored TCR-TCR, TCR-HLA and TCR-CMV co-occurrence with hypergeometric tests, applying a repertoire-size bias correction to TCR pairs. A later analysis estimated false discovery rates by permuting HLA or CMV assignments 20 times. In a later analysis, co-occurring TCRs were grouped using DBSCAN, with TCRdist sequence similarity added in when clustering inside HLA-allele-positive subsets. Co-occurrence clustering excluded repertoires with fewer than 30,000 or more than 120,000 public chains, plus five with anomalous nucleotide sharing. TCRdb provides this immuneACCESS table in a form limited to in-frame rearrangements. Some clones are lacking; in checked studies, under half of them reflect an unresolved V gene, and why the rest are absent is not known. For V, J and clone size, that table is used; D and trimming come from the DNA. The sample table lists some 160,000 clones, 65% to 85% of them with a count of one. The top ten constitute approximately 3% of the sample.

The cohort comprised some 700 healthy bone marrow donors. At the time of sampling, all cohort members were nominally healthy, though unrecorded immune exposures were likely present. The donor was CMV seronegative and was included in the group of several hundred seronegative cohort members. A peripheral blood sample was provided by each donor, and peripheral blood mononuclear cells were used for TCR beta sequencing. Genomic DNA extraction from the blood cell samples was performed with the Qiagen DNeasy Blood Extraction Kit. Remarks on this clone: The antigen it recognizes is unknown. Per-base quality was not reported, and no clone a single base away is much larger than it.

CDR1 and CDR2, per the germline V gene (reference sequence), are SGHNT and YYREEE. Counted from cysteine to phenylalanine, this CDR3 has 16 amino acids. Only CDR3 DNA is held: 48 bases, read in frame from base 1. After removal of 2 bases from V and 5 bases from J, the junction retains 7 bases not matched to a gene. This receptor chain uses TRBV5-4 and TRBJ2-5, with 12 middle bases fitting TRBD2. The sequence was obtained from a male donor in good health and CMV-seronegative. Sequencing was carried out using PBMCs. The CDR3 protein: CASSLRTSGMVETQYF. Read as DNA, the sequence is TGTGCCAGCAGCTTACGGACTAGCGGGATGGTGGAGACCCAGTACTTC. With all but the CDR3 taken from the reference TRBV5-4 and TRBJ2-5 genes, the full variable domain is: ETGVTQSPTHLIKTRGQQVTLRCSSQSGHNTVSWYQQALGQGPQFIFQYYREEENGRGNFPPRFSGLQFPNYSSELNVNALELDDSALYLCASSLRTSGMVETQYFGPGTRLLVL.